These 23 T cell receptor beta chains were sequenced from one sample in a study of metastatic and nonmetastatic thyroid tumors. TCRdb re-called clones via MiXCR from the PCR reads. The table lists approximately 24,000 clones, roughly 19% of them singletons. Thyroid surgery was performed in patients who had received no treatment beforehand. Material for sequencing was blood. The source is a male donor with papillary thyroid cancer or a benign thyroid nodule (not recorded which). Some clones in this sample may be carry-over from other donors' samples.

Ten or more counts support this clone. The chain is built from TRBV12-3 or TRBV12-4 and TRBJ2-1, with 12 bases lining up with TRBD2. J gave up 4 bases and V 5 bases, and 9 bases lay outside the gene matches. The CDR3 spans 17 residues. The CDR3 reads CASSPSSGRGKYNEQFF. CDR3 nucleotides: TGTGCCAGCAGTCCTTCTAGCGGGAGGGGCAAATACAATGAGCAGTTCTTC.

This clone was seen ten or more times. V usage is TRBV6-1 and J usage is TRBJ1-2, with TRBD1 matching 9 bases. The CDR3 runs 15 residues. Germline values: CDR1 MNHNS, CDR2 SASEGT. V was clipped by 1 base and J by 4 bases; unmatched bases: 4. The CDR3 DNA is TGTGCCAGCAGTGAAGGGGGACAGGGTATCTATGGCTACACCTTC. It specifies CASSEGGQGIYGYTF.

This clone appeared many times. This sequence joins TRBV24-1 and TRBJ1-4, with 7 bases lining up with TRBD1. Per germline, CDR1 KGHDR and CDR2 SFDVKD. Unmatched junction bases numbered 6, after V lost 1 base and J lost 8 bases. This CDR3 is 15 amino acids long. CDR3 DNA: TGTGCCACCAGTGATTTCCAAGGGGGCGAAGAAAAACTGTTTTTT. Translating it yields CATSDFQGGEEKLFF.

This clone occurred once. The chain uses TRBV19 and TRBJ1-2; D perhaps matches TRBD1 (5 bases). Germline CDR1 and CDR2: LNHDA and SQIVND (reference sequence). The CDR3 loop spans 17 amino acids. Trimming took off 0 bases at V and 3 bases at J, with 17 bases between the two ends. This CDR3 reads CASSIEGGRRGDYGYTF. In nucleotides, the CDR3 is TGTGCCAGTAGTATAGAAGGAGGCCGGAGAGGGGACTATGGCTACACCTTC.

This clone was counted many times. The CDR3: CASSLAGQAYNSPLHF. The CDR3 bases are TGTGCCAGCAGTTTGGCAGGGCAAGCCTATAATTCACCCCTCCACTTT. The genes are TRBV28 and TRBJ1-6, with a possible D match to TRBD1 (5 bases). V was pared by 3 bases and J by 2 bases, with 11 bases between. This CDR3 spans 16 amino acids. CDR1 is MDHEN, CDR2 SYDVKM, per germline.

The rearrangement links TRBV12-3 or TRBV12-4 to TRBJ2-5; D possibly uses TRBD1 or TRBD2 (7 bases each). Trimming took 3 bases from V and 8 from J, leaving 16 bases between them. The length of the CDR3 is 14 residues. The CDR3: CASSLSSGGDTQYF. The CDR3 bases are TGTGCCAGCAGTTTGTCCTCAGGGGGGGATACCCAGTACTTC.

This clone showed up many times. The genes are TRBV11-2 and TRBJ2-7; D is perhaps TRBD1 or TRBD2 (5 bases each). Trimming stripped 5 bases from V and 5 bases from J, with 10 bases between. The CDR3 is 12 amino acids. CDR1 SGHAT and CDR2 FQNNGV come from the germline V gene. Written as DNA, the CDR3 is TGTGCCAGCAGCACCGGGACCCACGAGCAGTACTTC. As protein: CASSTGTHEQYF.

This clone has ten or more counts. The chain uses TRBV12-3 or TRBV12-4 and TRBJ2-3; 7 bases match TRBD2. V lost 6 bases, J lost 2 bases, and 11 bases stayed unmatched. This CDR3 contains 16 residues. CDR3 amino acids: CASSSGGSSPTDTQYF. The CDR3, as DNA: TGTGCCAGCAGCTCCGGGGGGTCCAGCCCCACAGATACGCAGTATTTT.

Remarks on this clone: The germline gene is not matched at one end of the junction; a read error may be the cause. The chain employs TRBV11-3 and TRBJ2-7; D call uncertain. In germline, CDR1 is SGHNT, CDR2 YENEEA. CDR3 length: 12 amino acids. CDR3 bases: TGTGCCAGCAGCTCTTCCTCGTTCGAGCAGTGCTTC. Encoded protein: CASSSSSFEQCF. The full variable domain, rest sourced from reference TRBV11-3 and TRBJ2-7, is EAGVVQSPRYKIIEKKQPVAFWCNPISGHNTLYWYLQNLGQGPELLIRYENEEAVDDSQLPKDRFSAERLKGVDSTLKIQPAELGDSAVYLCASSSSSFEQCFGPGTRLTVT.

This clone occurred many times. This chain uses TRBV28 with TRBJ1-1; possible D gene TRBD1, 5 bases. The V end was cut by 2 bases, the J end by 0 bases, with 10 bases between. Germline V lookup: CDR1 MDHEN, CDR2 SYDVKM. CDR3 size: 15 residues. CDR3 loop: CASSLGGTMNTEAFF. CDR3 nucleotides: TGTGCCAGCAGTTTAGGGGGTACCATGAACACTGAAGCTTTCTTT. The full variable domain, its missing parts supplied by reference TRBV28 and TRBJ1-1, is DVKVTQSSRYLVKRTGEKVFLECVQDMDHENMFWYRQDPGLGLRLIYFSYDVKMKEKGDIPEGYSVSREKKERFSLILESASTNQTSMYLCASSLGGTMNTEAFFGQGTRLTVV.

On this clone: A much larger clone lies a single base off, so this may be a read error. The CDR3 nucleotides read TGCGCCAGCAAGAGTAGACAGGTCACAGATACGCAGTATTTT. Protein product: CASKSRQVTDTQYF. The chain couples TRBV5-1 to TRBJ2-3; D possibly corresponds to TRBD1 (6 bases). V shed 6 bases and J shed 2 bases, with 13 bases lying between them. Germline V gene sequence: CDR1 SGHRS, CDR2 YFSETQ. The CDR3 consists of 14 residues.

This clone was recorded many times. V usage is TRBV28 and J usage is TRBJ2-7, with TRBD2 matching 8 bases. Germline V lookup: CDR1 MDHEN, CDR2 SYDVKM. The V gene end was trimmed by 1 base and the J gene end by 5 bases; junction bases not matched to a gene: 10. The CDR3 extends over 16 amino acids. DNA of the CDR3: TGTGCCAGCAGTTTATTGACTAGCGAACCCCTCCACGAGCAGTACTTC. The encoded protein is CASSLLTSEPLHEQYF.

This clone was recorded at least ten times. The chain carries TRBV4-3 and TRBJ2-1; the match to TRBD2 covers 8 bases. Germline CDR1 and CDR2: LGHNA and YSLEER. V was pared by 4 bases and J by 1 base, with 3 bases of the junction left unmatched. This CDR3 has 15 residues. The DNA for the CDR3 is TGCGCCAGCAGCCCGGGACTAGGTTCCTACAATGAGCAGTTCTTC. Translation gives CASSPGLGSYNEQFF.

By share of the sample, this clone is medium-sized. The chain couples TRBV30 to TRBJ2-7; maybe TRBD1 (5 bases). V was shortened by 0 bases and J by 2 bases, with 11 bases between the two germline ends. This CDR3 has 14 residues. The germline V gene has CDR1 GTSNPN and CDR2 SVGIG (reference sequence). The CDR3 is CAWSVSGLAYEQYF. CDR3 coding DNA: TGTGCCTGGAGTGTATCAGGGCTAGCCTACGAGCAGTACTTC.

V and J are TRBV20-1 and TRBJ1-4, with 10 bases that match TRBD1. The CDR3 runs 16 residues. V lost 0 bases to trimming and J lost 12 bases; unmatched junction nucleotides: 13. The germline gives CDR1 DFQATT, CDR2 SNEGSKA (reference sequence). The CDR3 DNA reads as TGCAGTGCTAGAGATAAGCAAGGAGACAGGGGGCTAGAACTGTTTTTT. Amino acids: CSARDKQGDRGLELFF.

This clone was observed at least ten times. The chain joins TRBV29-1 to TRBJ2-5, with 9 bases identical to TRBD1. V dropped 6 bases and J dropped 1; count of bases not matched to a gene: 6. The CDR3 has 14 residues. The germline CDR1 and CDR2 sequences are SQVTM and ANQGSEA. DNA of the CDR3: TGCAGCGTCGATCTGACAGGGGGCCAAGAGACCCAGTACTTC. Its translation: CSVDLTGGQETQYF.

As DNA, the CDR3 is TGTGCCAGTAATATCTACGGGGGGGGGGGTGGTAAGCAGTTCTTC. It encodes CASNIYGGGGGKQFF. The rearrangement uses TRBV19 and TRBJ2-1, with 8 bases matching TRBD2. The V gene's germline CDR1 is LNHDA and CDR2 SQIVND (reference sequence). The CDR3 runs to 15 residues. V shed 7 bases, J shed 11 bases, and the junction held 16 bases outside the gene matches.

This clone was counted only a few times. CDR3 bases: TGTGCCACCAGTGATTTGCGTTCCGAGCAGTACTTC. Translating gives CATSDLRSEQYF. This chain uses TRBV24-1 with TRBJ2-7; no definite D call. The CDR3 has 12 residues. Trimming left V 0 bases short and J 6 bases short, with 5 bases between. In germline, CDR1 is KGHDR, CDR2 SFDVKD.

This clone was recorded at least ten times. The chain combines TRBV25-1 with TRBJ1-3; TRBD1 agrees at 8 bases. Germline-derived CDR1 and CDR2 are MGHDK and SYGVNS. This CDR3 has 15 residues. Germline trimming cut 3 bases from V and 3 bases from J; bases unmatched to any gene: 4. CDR3 DNA: TGTGCCAGCAGTGACCAGGGGGCTGGTGGAAACACCATATATTTT. It codes for CASSDQGAGGNTIYF.

This clone appeared many times. V usage is TRBV25-1 and J usage is TRBJ1-2; 8 bases map to TRBD1. V lost 5 bases and J lost 6; bases outside the gene matches: 11. The CDR3 totals 15 residues. CDR1 and CDR2 (germline): MGHDK, SYGVNS. The CDR3 DNA sequence: TGTGCCAGCAGTCCCTGGGCAGGGGGCGGGAATGGCTACACCTTC. Protein sequence: CASSPWAGGGNGYTF.

This clone was counted ten times or more. J is TRBJ2-3 and V is TRBV12-5, with 7 positions matching TRBD1. The V gene's germline CDR1 is LGHNT and CDR2 FRNRAP. The V gene end was trimmed by 5 bases and the J gene end by 4 bases; junction bases not matched to a gene: 3. This CDR3 is built from 13 residues. The CDR3 bases are TGTGCTAGTGGTGGACAGGTCGCAGATACGCAGTATTTT. Protein product: CASGGQVADTQYF.

This clone was counted many times. This chain links TRBV10-3 with TRBJ2-7; no firm D call. Germline CDR1 ENHRY, CDR2 SYGVKD. Trimming cost V 8 bases and J 1 base, with 9 bases left between them. The length of the CDR3 is 12 residues. The CDR3 DNA sequence: TGTGCCATCGGAAGGGATTCCTACGAGCAGTACTTC. Its translation is CAIGRDSYEQYF.

Ten or more counts support this clone. This sequence joins TRBV3-2 and TRBJ2-3; the DNA was not compared with TRBD2, the D call given in the table. TRBV3-2 is assigned pseudogene status. CDR3 length: 20 amino acids. CDR3 protein: CASSQGFEGLAGGHSDTQYF. The CDR3 DNA reads as TGTGCCAGCAGCCAAGGGTTCGAGGGACTAGCGGGGGGGCATTCAGATACGCAGTATTTT.